Listed here are 16 T cell receptor beta chains from one sample, sequenced in a study of shared clonotypes between healthy human individuals (dated by TCRdb to 2020 to 2022). Receptor libraries were prepared by the immunoSEQ multiplex PCR assay. This immuneACCESS table, as held by TCRdb, lists in-frame sequences with V and J called but not all clones. Of the missing ones, under half trace to an unresolved V gene in checked studies; the others have no known cause. The sample data list 330,000 or so clones, and around 70% of these were observed just once. Together, the top ten hold more than 9% of the sample. The sequenced sample consisted of memory CD4+ T cells sorted from blood. The sample's cell subset or site label, in plain terms: CD45RA-negative fraction. Receptors were obtained from a man aged 30 to 45 in good health.

The chain combines TRBV19 with TRBJ2-1; D is perhaps TRBD1 (5 bases). The CDR3 is made up of 14 amino acids. The germline gives CDR1 LNHDA, CDR2 SQIVND (reference sequence). V was trimmed by 5 bases and J by 5 bases, leaving 13 bases between them. The CDR3, as DNA: TGTGCCAGTAGTCACAGACAGATCAACAATGAGCAGTTCTTC. Its translation: CASSHRQINNEQFF.

V gene TRBV30 combines with J gene TRBJ1-5, with D perhaps TRBD1 (6 bases). This CDR3 is built from 13 residues. V dropped 8 bases and J dropped 5 bases, with 16 bases sitting between them. From germline, CDR1 is GTSNPN and CDR2 SVGIG (reference sequence). The CDR3 region is CALSRGEHQPQHF. The DNA for the CDR3 is TGTGCCCTGTCAAGGGGGGAACATCAGCCCCAGCATTTT.

The chain combines TRBV5-1 with TRBJ2-5, with 11 bases identical to TRBD2. The length of the CDR3 is 13 residues. Germline V lookup: CDR1 SGHRS, CDR2 YFSETQ. Trimming at V came to 6 bases and at J to 3 bases, leaving 1 base not matched to a gene. This chain's CDR3 is CASMGLAEETQYF. CDR3 sequence (DNA): TGCGCCAGCATGGGACTAGCGGAAGAGACCCAGTACTTC.

The V and J genes are TRBV6-1 and TRBJ2-5; 15 bases agree with TRBD2. After removal of 1 base from V and 5 bases from J, the junction contained 8 bases not matched to a gene. The CDR3 contains 18 residues. Germline values: CDR1 MNHNS, CDR2 SASEGT. The CDR3 loop is CASSEGGTSGRWLETQYF. For the CDR3, the DNA is TGTGCCAGCAGTGAAGGGGGGACTAGCGGGAGGTGGTTGGAGACCCAGTACTTC.

The gene calls are TRBV5-3 and TRBJ2-1, with 10 bases that match TRBD2. TRBV5-3 is known as an ORF, though its function is uncertain. Germline trimming cut 1 base from V and 7 bases from J; bases unmatched to any gene: 20. The CDR3 has 20 residues. CDR3 protein: CARSLSTSGTERQTRNEQFF. The CDR3 nucleotides read TGTGCCAGAAGCTTGAGTACTAGCGGGACCGAGCGGCAGACTAGGAATGAGCAGTTCTTC.

V is TRBV28 and J is TRBJ2-7, with 12 bases fitting TRBD2. V was pared by 6 bases and J by 12 bases, with 9 bases of the junction left unmatched. Per the germline V gene, CDR1 is MDHEN and CDR2 is SYDVKM. CDR3 length: 13 residues. The DNA of the CDR3 is TGTGCCAGCAGCTCCGGACTAGCGGGGTTGTTGTACTTC. Translated: CASSSGLAGLLYF.

The chain recombines TRBV7-9 with TRBJ2-5; D ambiguous. The CDR3 loop spans 15 amino acids. Germline V CDR1 and CDR2: SEHNR, FQNEAQ (reference sequence). Trimming left V 1 base short and J 3 bases short, with 12 bases between. DNA for the CDR3: TGTGCCAGCAGCTTAGAACCCGCCTTGGAAGAGACCCAGTACTTC. Amino acids: CASSLEPALEETQYF.

J is TRBJ2-7 and V is TRBV4-2, with a weak D call TRBD2 (5 bases). V was cut by 4 bases and J by 5 bases, with 15 bases left in between. This CDR3 has 14 residues. Germline CDR1 reads LGHNA; CDR2 reads YNFKEQ. The CDR3 spells CASSRTSRSDEQYF. In DNA form, the CDR3 reads TGTGCCAGCAGCCGAACTAGTAGATCAGACGAGCAGTACTTC.

The rearrangement joins TRBV6-5 to TRBJ1-2; 11 bases are a match to TRBD1. The CDR3 contains 15 residues. Losses at the gene ends were 4 bases for V and 7 bases for J; bases not matched to a gene: 8. Germline V lookup: CDR1 MNHEY, CDR2 SVGAGI. The CDR3 protein is CASSSRTGGVGGYTF. The CDR3 bases are TGTGCCAGCAGTTCCCGGACAGGGGGCGTCGGTGGCTACACCTTC.

The V gene is TRBV6-1, the J gene TRBJ1-6; D remains unclear. Germline V gene data show CDR1 as MNHNS and CDR2 as SASEGT. Trimming cost V 6 bases and J 7 bases, with 7 bases left between them. This CDR3 is 12 amino acids long. CDR3: CASRRENSPLHF. CDR3 bases: TGTGCCAGCAGGAGGGAAAATTCACCCCTCCACTTT.

This chain uses TRBV28 with TRBJ1-5; possibly TRBD1 for D (5 bases). CDR3 length equals 14 residues. CDR1 is MDHEN and CDR2 is SYDVKM in the germline V gene. The V gene lost 3 bases and the J gene lost 7 bases, with 13 bases spanning the gap. The chain's CDR3 is CASSFSGGGQPQHF. For the CDR3, the DNA is TGTGCCAGCAGTTTTTCCGGGGGGGGACAGCCCCAGCATTTT.

J is TRBJ2-1 and V is TRBV5-1; 10 positions match TRBD1. The CDR3 totals 15 residues. V dropped 4 bases and J dropped 3; count of bases not matched to a gene: 4. CDR1 SGHRS and CDR2 YFSETQ come from the germline V gene. CDR3: CASSAWTGGYNEQFF. CDR3 in DNA: TGCGCCAGCAGCGCGTGGACAGGGGGCTACAATGAGCAGTTCTTC.

This clone has a handful of counts. This chain links TRBV7-2 with TRBJ1-5, with D maybe TRBD1 (5 bases). Germline V CDR1 and CDR2: SGHTA, FQGNSA. Trimming took 2 bases from V and 1 from J, leaving 15 bases between them. This CDR3 has 17 amino acids. The CDR3 here is CASSLKSGGVSNQPQHF. CDR3 bases: TGTGCCAGCAGCTTAAAGAGCGGGGGTGTGAGCAATCAGCCCCAGCATTTT.

In this sample, this clone turned up a few times. This chain links TRBV9 with TRBJ2-1; D gene ambiguous. Trimming took 0 bases from V and 6 from J, leaving 13 bases between them. In germline, CDR1 is SGDLS, CDR2 YYNGEE. The CDR3 consists of 15 residues. The DNA for the CDR3 is TGTGCCAGCAGCGTAGGCCCCCTCCTGGGCAATGAGCAGTTCTTC. It is translated as CASSVGPLLGNEQFF.

The chain joins TRBV6-5 to TRBJ2-7; 8 positions agree with TRBD2. Trimming at V came to 6 bases and at J to 1 base, leaving 2 bases not matched to a gene. The CDR3 sequence is 13 residues long. Germline V gene lookup returns CDR1 MNHEY and CDR2 SVGAGI. CDR3 in amino acids: CASRPSGSYEQYF. As DNA, the CDR3 is TGTGCCAGCAGGCCTAGCGGGTCCTACGAGCAGTACTTC.

This clone was counted at least ten times. The CDR3 region is CASSPIGREGEVEQFF. As DNA, the CDR3 is TGTGCCAGCAGCCCTATAGGGCGGGAGGGCGAGGTTGAGCAGTTCTTC. V is TRBV4-2 and J is TRBJ2-1, with 9 bases fitting TRBD2. The CDR3 loop spans 16 amino acids. V was clipped by 4 bases and J by 9 bases; unmatched bases: 13. CDR1 and CDR2 from the germline V gene are LGHNA and YNFKEQ.